This TCR beta chain was documented in a study of T-cell memory formation after mild COVID-19 (dated by TCRdb to about 2021). Background for the entire study: TCR sequence clusters from the two donors were largely donor specific. Longitudinal TCRalpha and TCRbeta repertoire sequencing tracked T-cell clones expanding and contracting after mild COVID-19 in a couple of donors. The cohort was made up of two young adult volunteers, one female and one male, who were previously healthy. Beyond this particular receptor, the publication reports: The study included only a couple of mild cases, and larger cohorts that include severe cases with pre-infection samples were judged to be necessary. The second-wave clones that peaked on day 37 were not confirmed to be SARS-CoV-2 specific. Clones contracting from day 15 to 85 had balanced CD4/CD8 phenotypes, while a second wave expanding from day 15 to 37 was biased towards CD4+. Some responding clones were found in pre-infection memory, which suggests that pre-existing cross-reactive memory T cells took part in the SARS-CoV-2 response. Contracting CD4+ clones were found mainly in CM and EM memory subsets, while CD8+ clones were enriched in EMRA.

As for this clonotype: It has no known antigen specificity. Base qualities are not recorded, but no much larger clone differs from it by a single base.

Reads for this sample came from an Illumina NovaSeq 6000. TCRalpha and TCRbeta cDNA libraries were constructed by 5'RACE with constant-segment primers, with sample barcodes and unique molecular identifiers being introduced. Trizol reagent was used to extract RNA from every sample. Library amplification was performed in two PCR steps, and a second sample barcode and Illumina TruSeq adapters were introduced in the second step. Sequencing of the libraries was done on an Illumina NovaSeq, producing 2 x 150 bp paired-end reads. The study's processing was this. The reads were demultiplexed and collapsed into UMI-guided consensus sequences using migec v1.2.7. Using mixcr v2.1.11, UMI consensuses were aligned to TRA and TRB V and J templates and then assembled into clonotypes. Clonotypes were classified as expanded or contracted when called significant by both edgeR and NoisET, with noise models trained on biological replicates. edgeR calls used a false discovery rate-adjusted p below 0.01 and a log2 fold-change threshold of 1. PCA with hierarchical clustering of max-normalized trajectories of the 1000 most abundant clonotypes was used as exploratory dynamics analysis. Separately sequenced CD4+ and CD8+ repertoires were used to assign the CD4 or CD8 phenotype of responding clones. The raw public reads went through TCRdb reprocessing: fastp at Q25, MiXCR clone calling, in-frame beta chains kept. CDR3 protein sequences are deduplicated, and each keeps its most common genes and DNA. The V and J calls were not made by the authors but by TCRdb's processing. The sample contains just over 150,000 distinct CDR3 sequences, about a third of them found a single time. In total, the top ten clones hold approximately 12% of the sample.

Ficoll-Paque density gradient centrifugation was used to isolate PBMCs. V is reduced by 1 base and J by 5 bases, leaving a spacing of 12 bases between them. From cysteine to phenylalanine, the CDR3 is 15 amino acids long. Of the read, only the CDR3 DNA is kept; its 45 bases are in frame from base 1. As encoded in the germline V gene, CDR1 is SGHTA while CDR2 is FQGNSA. The TCR comes from an adult woman who had mild COVID-19 (a few samples of this study predate the infection). The sample titles of this study are shuffled in the database, so cell type and time point are left out; the donor was told from shared clones. Sequencing was done on a sample of PBMCs or a T cell subset sorted from them (not recorded which). The chain was built from TRBV7-2 and TRBJ2-1; the best D guess is TRBD2, with 5 bases matching. The CDR3 sequence is CASSLGWTPNNEQFF. The bases are TGTGCCAGCAGCTTAGGGTGGACTCCTAACAATGAGCAGTTCTTC.